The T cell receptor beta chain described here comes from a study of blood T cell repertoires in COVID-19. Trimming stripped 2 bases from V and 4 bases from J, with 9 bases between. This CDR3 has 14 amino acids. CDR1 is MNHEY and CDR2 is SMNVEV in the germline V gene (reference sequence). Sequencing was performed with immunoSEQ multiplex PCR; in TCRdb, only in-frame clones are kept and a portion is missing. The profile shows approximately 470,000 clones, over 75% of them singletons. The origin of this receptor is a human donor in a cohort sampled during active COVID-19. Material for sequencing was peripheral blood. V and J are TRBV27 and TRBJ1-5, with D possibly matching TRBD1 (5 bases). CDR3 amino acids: CASSLGARNQPQHF. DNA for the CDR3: TGTGCCAGCAGTTTAGGGGCGCGGAATCAGCCCCAGCATTTT.